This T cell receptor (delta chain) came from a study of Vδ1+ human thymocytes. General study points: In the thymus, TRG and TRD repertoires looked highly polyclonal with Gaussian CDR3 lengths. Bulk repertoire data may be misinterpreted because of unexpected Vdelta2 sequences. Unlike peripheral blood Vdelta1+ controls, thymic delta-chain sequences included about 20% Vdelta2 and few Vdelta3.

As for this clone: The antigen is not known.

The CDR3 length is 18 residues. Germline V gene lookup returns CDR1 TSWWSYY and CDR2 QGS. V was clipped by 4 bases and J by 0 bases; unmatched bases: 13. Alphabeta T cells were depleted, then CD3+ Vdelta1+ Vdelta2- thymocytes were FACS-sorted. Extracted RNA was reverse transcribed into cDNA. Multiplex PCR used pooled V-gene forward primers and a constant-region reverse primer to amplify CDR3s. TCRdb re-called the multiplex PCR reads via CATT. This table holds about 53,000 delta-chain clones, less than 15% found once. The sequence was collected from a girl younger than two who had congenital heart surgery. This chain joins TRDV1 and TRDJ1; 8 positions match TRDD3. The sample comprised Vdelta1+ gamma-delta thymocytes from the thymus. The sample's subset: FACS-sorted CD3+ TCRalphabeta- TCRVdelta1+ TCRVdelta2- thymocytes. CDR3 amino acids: CALGVYLVWGTNTDKLIF. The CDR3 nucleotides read TGTGCTCTTGGGGTCTACCTAGTCTGGGGGACCAACACCGATAAACTCATCTTT.